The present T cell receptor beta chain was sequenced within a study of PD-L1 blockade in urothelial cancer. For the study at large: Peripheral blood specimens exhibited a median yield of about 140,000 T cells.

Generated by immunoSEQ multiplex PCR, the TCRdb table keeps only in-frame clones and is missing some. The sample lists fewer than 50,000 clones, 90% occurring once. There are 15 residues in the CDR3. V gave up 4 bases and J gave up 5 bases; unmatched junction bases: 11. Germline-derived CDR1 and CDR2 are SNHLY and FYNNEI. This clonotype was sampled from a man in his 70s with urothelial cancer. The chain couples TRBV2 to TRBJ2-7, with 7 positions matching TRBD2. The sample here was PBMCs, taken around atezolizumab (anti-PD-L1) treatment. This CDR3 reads CASSARAGAGNEQYF. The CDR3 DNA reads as TGTGCCAGCAGTGCTCGGGCGGGAGCAGGGAACGAGCAGTACTTC.